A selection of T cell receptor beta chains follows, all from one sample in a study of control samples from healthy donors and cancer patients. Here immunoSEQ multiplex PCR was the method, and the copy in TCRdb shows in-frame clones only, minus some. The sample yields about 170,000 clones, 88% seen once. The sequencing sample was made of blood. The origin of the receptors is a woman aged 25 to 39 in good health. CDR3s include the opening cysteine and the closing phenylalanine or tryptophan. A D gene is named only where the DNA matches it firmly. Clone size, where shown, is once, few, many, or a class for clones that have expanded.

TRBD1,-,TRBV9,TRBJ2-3,TGTGCCAGCAGCGTAACAGGGGGGACAGGCACAGATACGCAGTATTTT,CASSVTGGTGTDTQYF
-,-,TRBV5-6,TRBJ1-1,TGTGCCAGCACCCAATTTAGAGGGAACACTGAAGCTTTCTTT,CASTQFRGNTEAFF
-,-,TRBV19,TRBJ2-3,TGTGCCAGTAGTATAGAGGGGGTATCTAGAGATACGCAGTATTTT,CASSIEGVSRDTQYF
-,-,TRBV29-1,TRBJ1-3,TGCAGCGTTGAGTCTAGGGCCTCTGGAAACACCATATATTTT,CSVESRASGNTIYF
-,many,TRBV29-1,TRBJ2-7,TGCAGCGTTGACCTCGGGAACTACGAGCAGTACTTC,CSVDLGNYEQYF
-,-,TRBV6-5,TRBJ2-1,TGTGCCAGCAGTACTGGACGGGTCTCCTACAATGAGCAGTTCTTC,CASSTGRVSYNEQFF
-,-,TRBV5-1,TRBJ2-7,TGCGCCAGCAGCTGGGATGGACAAGTCTACGAGCAGTACTTC,CASSWDGQVYEQYF
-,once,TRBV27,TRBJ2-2,TGTGCCAGCGCCAGGAGGGCGGCTGGGGGCACCGGGGAGCTGTTTTTT,CASARRAAGGTGELFF
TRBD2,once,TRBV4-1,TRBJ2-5,TGCGCCAGCGCTTCCGGACTAGCGGGGGGCGGGTACCAAGAGACCCAGTACTTC,CASASGLAGGGYQETQYF
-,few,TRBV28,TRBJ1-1,TGTGCCAGCAGTTTTAAGGGTAGTACCACTGAAGCTTTCTTT,CASSFKGSTTEAFF
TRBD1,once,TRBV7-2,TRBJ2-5,TGTGCCAGCGCCAACACAGGGGGCAAGCGAGAGACCCAGTACTTC,CASANTGGKRETQYF
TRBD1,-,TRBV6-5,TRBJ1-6,TGTGCCAGCAGTAGGACACAGGGGCGGTCACCCCTCCACTTT,CASSRTQGRSPLHF
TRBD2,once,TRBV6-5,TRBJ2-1,TGTGCCAGCAGACCCGGACTAGCGGGAGGCAATGAGCAGTTCTTC,CASRPGLAGGNEQFF
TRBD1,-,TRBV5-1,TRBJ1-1,TGCGCCAGCAGCCCAGGGGGGGAAACTGAAGCTTTCTTT,CASSPGGETEAFF
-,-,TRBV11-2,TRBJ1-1,TGTGCCAGCAGCTTCGATCCGGGACCTGGATGGCCAGCTTTCTTT,CASSFDPGPGWPAFF
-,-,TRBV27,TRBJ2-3,TGTGCCAGCAGCCCTAGTAGCAGGTTCACAGATACGCAGTATTTT,CASSPSSRFTDTQYF
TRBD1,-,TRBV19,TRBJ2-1,TGTGCCAGTACCACCATGGGACAGGGAGGAGGTGAGCAGTTCTTC,CASTTMGQGGGEQFF
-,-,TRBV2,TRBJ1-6,TGTGCCAGCACCAAGGACGGGAATAATTCACCCCTCCACTTT,CASTKDGNNSPLHF
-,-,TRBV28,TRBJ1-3,TGTGCCAGCAGAAGCCCCCCCTCCTCTGGAAACACCATATATTTT,CASRSPPSSGNTIYF
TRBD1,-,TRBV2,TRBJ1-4,TGTGCCAGCAGTCCGGGACAGGGGGCGTTGGGTGAAAAACTGTTTTTT,CASSPGQGALGEKLFF
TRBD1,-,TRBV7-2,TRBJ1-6,TGTGCCAGCAGCTTAGATCCAGGGGGGAATTCACCCCTCCACTTT,CASSLDPGGNSPLHF
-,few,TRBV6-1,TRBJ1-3,TGTGCCAGCAGTGAAGTTGGAAACACCATATATTTT,CASSEVGNTIYF
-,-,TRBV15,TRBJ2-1,TGTGCCACCAGCAGAGGACCGGAGGTTTCCGGTGAGCAGTTCTTC,CATSRGPEVSGEQFF
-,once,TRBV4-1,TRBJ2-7,TGCGCCAGCAGCCATGGGGACTACGAGCAGTACTTC,CASSHGDYEQYF
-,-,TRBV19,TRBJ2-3,TGTGCCAGTAGTATTCTTGGACTAACCAACACAGATACGCAGTATTTT,CASSILGLTNTDTQYF
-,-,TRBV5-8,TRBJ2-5,TGTGCCAGCACCTACCAAGAGACCCAGTACTTC,CASTYQETQYF
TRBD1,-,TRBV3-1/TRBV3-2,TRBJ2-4,TGTGCCACCTCCCGGACAGGGGGCGGAAACATTCAGTACTTC,CATSRTGGGNIQYF
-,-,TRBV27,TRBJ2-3,TGTGCCAGCAGTCGAATCAGGGACGACACAGATACGCAGTATTTT,CASSRIRDDTDTQYF
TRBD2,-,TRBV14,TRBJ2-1,TGTGCCAGCAGCCAAAATATCGGGGCTAGCGGGCGGGGTGAGCAGTTCTTC,CASSQNIGASGRGEQFF
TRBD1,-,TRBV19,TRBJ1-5,TGTGCCCGGGGGGGCAGGGGGCTGCGGCAGCCCCAGCATTTT,CARGGRGLRQPQHF
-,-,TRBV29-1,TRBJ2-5,TGCAGCGTGCCGCGAAGGGGCACAGAGACCCAGTACTTC,CSVPRRGTETQYF
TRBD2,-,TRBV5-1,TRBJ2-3,TGCGCCAGCAGCCATGGGACTAGCGGAAGAGAGGTAGATACGCAGTATTTT,CASSHGTSGREVDTQYF
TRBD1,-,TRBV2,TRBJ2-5,TGTGCCAGCCTAGGGACAGGGGGAGAGACCCAGTACTTC,CASLGTGGETQYF
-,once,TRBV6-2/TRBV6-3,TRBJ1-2,TGTGCCAGCAGTTTCGACGGACAAAGCCTTTATGGCTACACCTTC,CASSFDGQSLYGYTF
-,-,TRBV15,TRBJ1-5,TGTGCCACCAGCAGAGATCTGGGTCGGGGGGAGCCCCAGCATTTT,CATSRDLGRGEPQHF
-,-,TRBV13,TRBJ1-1,TGTGCCAGCAGCTTAGCAGGCGGCACTGAAGCTTTCTTT,CASSLAGGTEAFF
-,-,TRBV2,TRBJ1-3,TGTGCCAGCACCCTCTCTGGAAACACCATATATTTT,CASTLSGNTIYF
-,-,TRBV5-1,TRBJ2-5,TGCGCCAGCAGACAGGAGGAGACCCAGTACTTC,CASRQEETQYF
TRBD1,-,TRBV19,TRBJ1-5,TGTGCCAGTACTTATGGGACAGGGAAGGGCAATCAGCCCCAGCATTTT,CASTYGTGKGNQPQHF
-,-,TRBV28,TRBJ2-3,TGTGCCAGCAGTTTAGGCGGATATAGCACAGATACGCAGTATTTT,CASSLGGYSTDTQYF
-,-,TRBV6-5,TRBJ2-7,TGTGCCAGCATGGGCAGTACCTACGAGCAGTACTTC,CASMGSTYEQYF